This T cell receptor (beta chain) was retrieved from a study of shared T cell receptors in the human thymus. Libraries were prepared by immunoSEQ multiplex PCR; TCRdb keeps only in-frame clonotypes and omits some of them. The profile shows hundreds of thousands of clones, around 78% of them singletons. CDR1 is LNHNV, CDR2 YYDKDF, per germline (reference sequence). The V gene end was trimmed by 5 bases and the J gene end by 10 bases; junction bases not matched to a gene: 8. This CDR3 is built from 12 residues. The same specimen was also included in a second study, on human thymus T cells. According to that study: Congenital heart defects were the reason for the corrective surgery that the donors, healthy Finnish infants, were having. Thymic as well as blood repertoires seemed to favor certain V and J genes unevenly.

The source is a boy less than two years old with a congenital heart defect. The gene calls are TRBV15 and TRBJ2-7; 7 bases are a match to TRBD1. Sequences were obtained from thymocytes. CDR3 region: CATSGGTGDQYF. In DNA form, the CDR3 reads TGTGCCACCAGCGGCGGCACAGGGGATCAGTACTTC.